This TCR beta chain was sequenced during a study of OX40 agonist ivuxolimab in advanced cancers. Study overall: Participants, approximately 80% male, averaged roughly 55 years of age, ranging from roughly 20 to 80.

Trimming took 0 bases from V and 5 from J, leaving 13 bases between them. Germline V lookup: CDR1 LNHNV, CDR2 YYDKDF (reference sequence). The CDR3 is made up of 15 amino acids. TCRdb's table, derived via immunoSEQ multiplex PCR, lists solely in-frame clones and lacks some. The sample has approximately 96,000 clones, about 90% seen once. The clonotype originates from an adult with an advanced solid tumor such as melanoma, head and neck, liver or kidney cancer. The chain links TRBV15 to TRBJ2-5; D tentatively reads TRBD1 or TRBD2 (5 bases each). The specimen was CD4+ or CD8+ T cells sorted from blood, collected in a trial of the OX40 agonist ivuxolimab. The CDR3 here is CATSRDSGARETQYF. In DNA form, the CDR3 reads TGTGCCACCAGCAGAGATTCCGGGGCGCGGGAGACCCAGTACTTC.